In its sample, the clone carrying this TCR beta chain was seen many times. Libraries of TCR beta came from iRepertoire HTBI primers plus Arm-PCR of CDR3 regions. TCRdb reanalysed the multiplex PCR reads using MiXCR and keeps one entry per CDR3 protein. The top ten hold around 18% of the sample, which has about 620,000 distinct CDR3 sequences, 15% to 20% seen once. The data derive from a study of regulatory T cells in long-lasting Graves disease. Study in general: Antithyroid drug exposure in newly diagnosed Graves' patients had lasted under 3 months.

In germline, CDR1 is ENHRY, CDR2 SYGVKD. Trimming shortened V by 4 bases and J by 5 bases, and 32 bases separated the two germline ends. This CDR3 is built from 20 residues. The sample's time point: newly diagnosed GD, antithyroid drugs for less than 3 months. PBMCs were the source of the RNA used for TCR sequencing. The patients were drawn from one endocrinology department in Xi'an, China. This sample also appeared in a second study, on T cells in Graves' hyperthyroidism and ophthalmopathy. That investigation notes: Ophthalmopathy was identified by the model a median approximately 6.4 months ahead of onset.

The input for sequencing was peripheral blood mononuclear cells (PBMCs), taken at new diagnosis, from a patient treated with antithyroid drugs. The chain couples TRBV10-3 to TRBJ2-5, with D possibly called TRBD1 or TRBD2 (5 bases each). This receptor was obtained from a woman younger than 45 with Graves disease. CDR3 sequence: CAISAEMSGWGSGFMETQYF. As DNA, the CDR3 is TGTGCCATCAGTGCTGAGATGTCGGGATGGGGGAGTGGTTTTATGGAGACCCAGTACTTC.